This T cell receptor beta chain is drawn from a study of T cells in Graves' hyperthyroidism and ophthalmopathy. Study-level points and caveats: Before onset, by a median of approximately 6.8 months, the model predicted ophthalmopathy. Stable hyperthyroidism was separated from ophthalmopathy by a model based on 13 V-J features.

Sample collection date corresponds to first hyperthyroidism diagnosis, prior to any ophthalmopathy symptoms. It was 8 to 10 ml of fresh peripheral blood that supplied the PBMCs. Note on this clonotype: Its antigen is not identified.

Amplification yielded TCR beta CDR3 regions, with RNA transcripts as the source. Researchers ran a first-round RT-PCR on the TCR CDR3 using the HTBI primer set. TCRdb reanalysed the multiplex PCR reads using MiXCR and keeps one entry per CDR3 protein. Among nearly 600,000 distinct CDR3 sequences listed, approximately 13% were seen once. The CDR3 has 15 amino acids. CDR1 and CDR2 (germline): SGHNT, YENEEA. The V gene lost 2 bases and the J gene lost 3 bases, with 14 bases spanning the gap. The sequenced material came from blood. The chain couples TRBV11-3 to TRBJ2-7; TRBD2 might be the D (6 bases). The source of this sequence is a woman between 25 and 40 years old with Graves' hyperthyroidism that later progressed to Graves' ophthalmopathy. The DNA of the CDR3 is TGTGCCAGCAGCTTATTGGGTGCGGGGAACTACGAGCAGTACTTC. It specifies CASSLLGAGNYEQYF.